This TCR beta chain was captured by sequencing in a study of blood T cell repertoires in COVID-19. The CDR3 spans 13 residues. Germline loops: CDR1 SGHDT, CDR2 YYEEEE. The V end lost 0 bases, the J end lost 2 bases, and 5 bases lay between the germline ends. Original data processing: Reference gene primers were amplified, and this amplification served to estimate nucleated cell counts. TCRdb keeps only in-frame clones here, not all; method: immunoSEQ multiplex PCR. D and trimming were read from the DNA, whereas the V and J calls and clone size are those reported in that table. Among 98,000 or so clones listed, 70% to 90% were seen once.

The sequenced sample consisted of peripheral blood. The receptor was isolated from a woman aged 60-75 years in a cohort sampled during active or convalescent COVID-19. The chain combines TRBV5-6 with TRBJ1-1; D remains ambiguous. DNA for the CDR3: TGTGCCAGCAGCTTGGAAGCTAACACTGAAGCTTTCTTT. As protein: CASSLEANTEAFF.